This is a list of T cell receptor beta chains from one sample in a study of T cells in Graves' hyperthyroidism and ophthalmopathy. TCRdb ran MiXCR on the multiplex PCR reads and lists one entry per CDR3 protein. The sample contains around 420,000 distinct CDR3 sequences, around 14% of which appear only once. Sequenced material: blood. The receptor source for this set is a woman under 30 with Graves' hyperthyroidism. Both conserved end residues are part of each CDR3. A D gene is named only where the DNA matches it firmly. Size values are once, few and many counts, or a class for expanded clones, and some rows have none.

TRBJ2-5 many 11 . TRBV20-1 CSARKEETQYF TGCAGTGCTAGAAAAGAAGAGACCCAGTACTTC
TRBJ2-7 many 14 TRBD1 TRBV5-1 CASSTGTGDYEQYF TGCGCCAGCAGCACCGGGACAGGAGACTACGAGCAGTACTTC
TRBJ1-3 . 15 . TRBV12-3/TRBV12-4 CASSFRGGSGNTIYF TGTGCCAGCAGTTTTCGGGGGGGCTCTGGAAACACCATATATTTT
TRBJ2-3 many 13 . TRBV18 CASSPTSTDTQYF TGTGCCAGCTCACCAACCAGCACAGATACGCAGTATTTT
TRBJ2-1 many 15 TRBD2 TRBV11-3 CASSVTSGGVSEQFF TGTGCCAGCAGCGTGACTAGCGGGGGGGTCAGTGAGCAGTTCTTC
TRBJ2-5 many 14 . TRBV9 CASSGRTDQETQYF TGTGCCAGCAGCGGACGGACAGACCAAGAGACCCAGTACTTC
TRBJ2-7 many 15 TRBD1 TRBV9 CASSVAGQGPYEQYF TGTGCCAGCAGCGTAGCTGGACAGGGGCCCTACGAGCAGTACTTC
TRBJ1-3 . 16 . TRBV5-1 CASSPGATRSGNTIYF TGCGCCAGCAGCCCCGGGGCCACCCGCTCTGGAAACACCATATATTTT
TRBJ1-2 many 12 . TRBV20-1 CSASAPGSGYTF TGCAGTGCTAGCGCCCCAGGGAGTGGCTACACCTTC
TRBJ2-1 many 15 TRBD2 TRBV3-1 CASSRASGGANEQFF TGTGCCAGCAGCCGAGCTAGCGGGGGGGCCAATGAGCAGTTCTTC
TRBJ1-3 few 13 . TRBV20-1 CSATGGFRNTIYF TGCAGTGCTACGGGGGGGTTCAGAAACACCATATATTTT
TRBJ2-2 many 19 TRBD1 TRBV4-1 CASSQRSTGTGQLTGELFF TGCGCCAGCAGCCAACGCTCAACCGGGACAGGGCAGCTCACCGGGGAGCTGTTTTTT
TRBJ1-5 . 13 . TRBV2 CASSRAKNQPQHF TGTGCCAGCAGCAGGGCGAAGAATCAGCCCCAGCATTTT
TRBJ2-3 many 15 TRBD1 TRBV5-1 CASSWGQGSTDTQYF TGCGCCAGCAGCTGGGGACAGGGGAGCACAGATACGCAGTATTTT